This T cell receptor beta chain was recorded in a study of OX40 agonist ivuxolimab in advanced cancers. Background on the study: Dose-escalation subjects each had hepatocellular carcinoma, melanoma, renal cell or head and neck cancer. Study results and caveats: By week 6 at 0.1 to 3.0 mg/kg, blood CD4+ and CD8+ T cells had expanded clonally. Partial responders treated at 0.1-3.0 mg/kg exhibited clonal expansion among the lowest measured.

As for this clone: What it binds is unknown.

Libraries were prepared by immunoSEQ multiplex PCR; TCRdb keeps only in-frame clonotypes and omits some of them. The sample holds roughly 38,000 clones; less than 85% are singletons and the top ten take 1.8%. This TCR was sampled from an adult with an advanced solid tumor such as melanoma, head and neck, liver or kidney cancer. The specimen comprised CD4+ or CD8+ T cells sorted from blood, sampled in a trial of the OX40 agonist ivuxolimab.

The CDR3 protein is CASSELAGGGETQYF. The CDR3 bases are TGTGCCAGCAGTGAGCTAGCGGGGGGGGGAGAGACCCAGTACTTC. The chain joins TRBV2 to TRBJ2-5; 12 nucleotides line up with TRBD2. This CDR3 spans 15 amino acids. V gave up 3 bases and J gave up 4 bases; unmatched junction bases: 3. The V gene's germline CDR1 is SNHLY and CDR2 FYNNEI.